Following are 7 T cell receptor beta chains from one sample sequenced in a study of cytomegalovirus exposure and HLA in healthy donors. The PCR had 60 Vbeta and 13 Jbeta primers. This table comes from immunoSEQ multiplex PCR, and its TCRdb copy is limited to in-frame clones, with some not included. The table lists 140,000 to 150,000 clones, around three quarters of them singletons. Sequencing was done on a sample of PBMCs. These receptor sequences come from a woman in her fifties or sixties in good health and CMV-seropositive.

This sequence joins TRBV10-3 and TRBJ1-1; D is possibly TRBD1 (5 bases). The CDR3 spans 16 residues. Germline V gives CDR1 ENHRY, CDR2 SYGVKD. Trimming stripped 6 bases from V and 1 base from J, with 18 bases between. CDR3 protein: CAISPSGRGGNTEAFF. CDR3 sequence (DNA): TGTGCCATCAGCCCCTCGGGGCGGGGCGGGAACACTGAAGCTTTCTTT.

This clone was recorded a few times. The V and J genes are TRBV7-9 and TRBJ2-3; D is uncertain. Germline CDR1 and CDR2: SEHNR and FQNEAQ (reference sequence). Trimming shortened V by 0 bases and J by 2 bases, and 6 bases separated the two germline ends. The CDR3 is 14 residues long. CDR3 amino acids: CASSLARSTDTQYF. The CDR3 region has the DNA TGTGCCAGCAGCTTAGCGCGGTCCACAGATACGCAGTATTTT.

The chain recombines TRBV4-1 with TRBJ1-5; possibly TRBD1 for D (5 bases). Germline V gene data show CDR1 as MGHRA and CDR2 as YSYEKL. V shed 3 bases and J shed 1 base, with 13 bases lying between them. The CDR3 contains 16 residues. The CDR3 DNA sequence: TGCGCCAGCAGCCATCCCACCCAGGGAAGCAATCAGCCCCAGCATTTT. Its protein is CASSHPTQGSNQPQHF.

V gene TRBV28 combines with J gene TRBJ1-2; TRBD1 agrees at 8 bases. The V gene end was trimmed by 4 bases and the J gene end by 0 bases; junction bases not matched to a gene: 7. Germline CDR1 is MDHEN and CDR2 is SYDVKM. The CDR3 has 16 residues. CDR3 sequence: CASSSGQGSPNYGYTF. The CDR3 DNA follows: TGTGCCAGCAGTTCTGGACAGGGTTCGCCTAACTATGGCTACACCTTC.

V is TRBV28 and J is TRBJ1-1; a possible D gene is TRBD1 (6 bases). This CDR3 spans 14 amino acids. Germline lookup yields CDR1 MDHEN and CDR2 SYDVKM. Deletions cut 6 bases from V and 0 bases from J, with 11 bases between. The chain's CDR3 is CASSTQGLNTEAFF. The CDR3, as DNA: TGTGCCAGCAGCACACAGGGACTGAACACTGAAGCTTTCTTT.

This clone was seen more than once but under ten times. The CDR3 DNA reads TGTGCCACCGGGGACAGACGGCATGAGCAGTTCTTC. The encoded protein is CATGDRRHEQFF. This chain connects TRBV10-3 to TRBJ2-1, with 7 bases matching TRBD1. Germline CDR1 and CDR2: ENHRY and SYGVKD. There are 12 residues in the CDR3. V trimming: 10 bases; J trimming: 8 bases; junction bases outside the gene matches: 8.

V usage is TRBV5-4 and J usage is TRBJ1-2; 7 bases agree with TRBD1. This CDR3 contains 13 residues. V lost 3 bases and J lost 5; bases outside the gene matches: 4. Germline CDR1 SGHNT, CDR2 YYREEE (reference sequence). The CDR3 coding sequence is TGTGCCAGCAGCTCCCGGACAGGATATGGCTACACCTTC. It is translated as CASSSRTGYGYTF.